This T cell receptor beta chain derives from a study of identical twins. General study results and limits: Out-of-frame alpha sequences shared between twins exhibited an excess of low generation probability. Invariant populations such as MAIT and iNKT cells could partly muddle zero-insertion analyses. Clonotypes of the beta chain that were abundant in cord blood carried fewer insertions (memory repertoires showed none).

This clonotype was detected only a few times. Its target is not known. TCRdb re-called the 5' RACE reads with MiXCR, one entry per CDR3 protein. The data show 700,000 or so distinct CDR3 sequences, about 9.4% seen once. After removal of 3 bases from V and 0 bases from J, the junction contained 4 bases not matched to a gene. CDR1 is SEHNR and CDR2 is FQNEAQ in the germline V gene (reference sequence). The CDR3 runs to 16 residues. The data also belong to a second study, concerning yellow fever vaccine responses in identical twins.

This chain links TRBV7-9 with TRBJ1-4; TRBD1 aligns across 7 bases. The source is a woman aged 18-29 years in good health. The sample comprised PBMCs. The CDR3 region has the DNA TGTGCCAGCAGCTTCAGACAGGGCGCAACTAATGAAAAACTGTTTTTT. This encodes CASSFRQGATNEKLFF.